The subject of this entry is one T cell receptor beta chain. These data originate in a study of control samples from healthy donors and cancer patients. Here immunoSEQ multiplex PCR was the method, and the copy in TCRdb shows in-frame clones only, minus some. The sample records around 68,000 clones, more than 75% being singletons. Germline lookup yields CDR1 MNHEY and CDR2 SVGEGT. V lost 2 bases to trimming and J lost 1 base, with 6 bases between them. The CDR3 covers 13 residues. The chain recombines TRBV6-2 or TRBV6-3 with TRBJ2-7; D gene ambiguous. The sample consisted of blood. This receptor was obtained from a man between 50 and 59 years old in good health. The CDR3 sequence: CASSYGGSYEQYF. DNA for the CDR3: TGTGCCAGCAGTTACGGCGGTTCCTACGAGCAGTACTTC.